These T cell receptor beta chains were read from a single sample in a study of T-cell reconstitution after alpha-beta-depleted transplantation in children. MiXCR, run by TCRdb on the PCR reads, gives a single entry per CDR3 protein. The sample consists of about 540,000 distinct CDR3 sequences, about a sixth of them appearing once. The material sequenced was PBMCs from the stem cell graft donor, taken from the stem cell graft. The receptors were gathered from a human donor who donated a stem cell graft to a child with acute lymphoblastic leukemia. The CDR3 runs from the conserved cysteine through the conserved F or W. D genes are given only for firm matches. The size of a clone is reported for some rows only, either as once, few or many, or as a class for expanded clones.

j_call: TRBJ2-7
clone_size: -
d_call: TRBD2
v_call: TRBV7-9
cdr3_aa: CASSLRSGRGYEQYF
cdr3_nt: TGTGCCAGCAGCCTCCGTAGCGGGAGAGGGTACGAGCAGTACTTC

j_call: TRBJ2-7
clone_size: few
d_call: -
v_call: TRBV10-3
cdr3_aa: CAIAYPPGGISYEQYF
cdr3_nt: TGTGCCATCGCGTACCCACCGGGGGGCATCTCCTACGAGCAGTACTTC

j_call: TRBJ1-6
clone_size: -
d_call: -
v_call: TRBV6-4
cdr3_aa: CASSDSWGSPLHF
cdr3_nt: TGTGCCAGCAGTGACTCGTGGGGTTCACCCCTCCACTTT

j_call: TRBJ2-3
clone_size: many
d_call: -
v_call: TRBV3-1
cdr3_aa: CASSARSPGDATDTQYF
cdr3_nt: TGTGCCAGCAGCGCCCGCTCCCCCGGAGACGCCACAGATACGCAGTATTTT

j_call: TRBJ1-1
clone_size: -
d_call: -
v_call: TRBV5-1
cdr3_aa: CASSLATGNYEAFF
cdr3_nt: TGCGCCAGCAGCTTGGCGACGGGAAACTATGAAGCTTTCTTT

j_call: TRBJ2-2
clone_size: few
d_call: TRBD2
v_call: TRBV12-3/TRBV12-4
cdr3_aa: CASSSLAGGGELFF
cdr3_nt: TGTGCCAGCAGTTCACTAGCGGGAGGTGGAGAGCTGTTTTTT

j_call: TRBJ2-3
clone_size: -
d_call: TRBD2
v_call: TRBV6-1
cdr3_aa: CASTKLADTQYF
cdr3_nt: TGTGCCAGCACAAAACTAGCGGATACGCAGTATTTT

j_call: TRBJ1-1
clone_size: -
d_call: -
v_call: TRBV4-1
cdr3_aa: CASSHPREVTEAFF
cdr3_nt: TGCGCCAGCAGCCACCCCAGGGAAGTCACTGAAGCTTTCTTT

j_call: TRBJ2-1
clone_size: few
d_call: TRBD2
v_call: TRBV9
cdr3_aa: CASSTRLAGVGFNEQFF
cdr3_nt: TGTGCCAGCAGCACACGACTAGCGGGAGTAGGATTCAATGAGCAGTTCTTC

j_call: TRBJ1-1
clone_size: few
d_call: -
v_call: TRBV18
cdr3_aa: CASSPTWDAEAFF
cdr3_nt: TGTGCCAGCTCACCTACGTGGGACGCTGAAGCTTTCTTT

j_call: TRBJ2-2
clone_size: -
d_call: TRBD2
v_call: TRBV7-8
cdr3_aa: CASSLEVALAGEVTGELFF
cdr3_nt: TGTGCCAGCAGCTTAGAAGTTGCGCTAGCGGGAGAAGTAACCGGGGAGCTGTTTTTT

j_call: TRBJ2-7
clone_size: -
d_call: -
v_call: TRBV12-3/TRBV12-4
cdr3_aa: CASSFTAGEQYF
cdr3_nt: TGTGCCAGCAGTTTCACTGCGGGGGAGCAGTACTTC

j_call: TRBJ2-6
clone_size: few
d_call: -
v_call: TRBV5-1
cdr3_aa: CASSLLSAASGANVLTF
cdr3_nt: TGCGCCAGCAGCTTGTTGAGCGCCGCGTCTGGGGCCAACGTCCTGACTTTC

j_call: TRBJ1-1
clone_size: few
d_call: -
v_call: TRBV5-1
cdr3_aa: CASSLEENHTEAFF
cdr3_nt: TGCGCCAGCAGCTTGGAGGAAAACCACACTGAAGCTTTCTTT

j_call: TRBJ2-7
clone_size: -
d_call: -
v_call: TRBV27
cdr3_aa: CASSLSKGTYEQYF
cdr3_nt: TGTGCCAGCAGTTTATCGAAGGGAACCTACGAGCAGTACTTC

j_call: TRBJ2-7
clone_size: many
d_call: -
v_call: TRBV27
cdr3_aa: CASSLRGYYEQYF
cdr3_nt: TGTGCCAGCAGTTTAAGGGGGTACTACGAGCAGTACTTC

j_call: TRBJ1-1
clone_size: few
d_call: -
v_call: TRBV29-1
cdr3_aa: CSVLGGPEAQNTEAFF
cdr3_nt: TGCAGCGTTCTAGGAGGGCCGGAGGCTCAGAACACTGAAGCTTTCTTT

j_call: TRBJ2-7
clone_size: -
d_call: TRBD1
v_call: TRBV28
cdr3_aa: CAIAGQGPYEQYF
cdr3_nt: TGTGCCATTGCGGGACAGGGCCCCTACGAGCAGTACTTC

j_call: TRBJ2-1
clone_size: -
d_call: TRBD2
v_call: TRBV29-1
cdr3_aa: CSVERPEAGVVYEQFF
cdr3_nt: TGCAGCGTTGAACGTCCGGAAGCGGGAGTGGTATATGAGCAGTTCTTC

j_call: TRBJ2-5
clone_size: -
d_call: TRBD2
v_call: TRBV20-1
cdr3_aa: CSVPSAGQETQYF
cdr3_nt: TGCAGTGTGCCGTCAGCGGGACAAGAGACCCAGTACTTC

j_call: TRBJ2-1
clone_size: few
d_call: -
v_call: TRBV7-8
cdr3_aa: CASSLVSPSLDEQFF
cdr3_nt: TGTGCCAGCAGCTTAGTTTCTCCTAGCCTCGATGAGCAGTTCTTC

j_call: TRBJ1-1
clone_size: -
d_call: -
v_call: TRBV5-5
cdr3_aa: CASSLDQGRRAEAFF
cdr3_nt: TGTGCCAGCAGCTTGGACCAGGGGCGTAGGGCTGAAGCTTTCTTT